This T cell receptor (beta chain) was identified during a study of CXCR3-negative and CXCR3-positive naive CD8 T cells (dated by TCRdb to the late 2010s). Notes on the research overall: Some 130 million TRB reads were obtained in total, roughly 1.5 +/- 0.3 million reads per library. Data from about ten donors, pooled across two independent experiments, went into the diversity and physicochemical repertoire analyses. Naive subsets from about five donors and memory cells from 3 donors were included in the TRBV-TRBJ cluster analysis. Summary of the overall study and its limitations: Because CXCR3 expression was partially decreased after cryopreservation, freshly isolated PBMCs were used for most assays. Because surface CD5, which has been linked to self-reactivity in mice, was comparable between naive subsets, TCR interaction strength was also inferred from TRB CDR3 physicochemical properties. Naive CXCR3-negative and CXCR3-positive cells from the same donor showed similar TRBV-TRBJ usage, whereas memory cells showed distinct patterns. TRB CDR3s from CXCR3-positive naive cells showed higher hydrophobicity (lower Kidera factor 4), lower energy, and higher strength and volume indices than CXCR3-negative naive cells. Comparably high repertoire diversity was found in both naive subsets, whereas much lower repertoire diversity was found in memory CD8+ T cells.

Sequencing took place on a NextSeq 550. The Human TCR Profiling Kit (MiLaboratory) was used to prepare UMI-labeled 5' RACE TRB cDNA libraries. The full amount of extracted RNA was used for cDNA synthesis, and the full amount of resulting cDNA was used for PCR amplification. Libraries were prepared in parallel with an identical number of PCR cycles. Per the source publication's procedure: With a requirement of at least two reads per UMI, MIGEC and MiXCR extracted about 50,000 +/- 10,000 unique UMI-labeled TRB cDNA molecules per library. On average, about 40,000 +/- 10,000 functional in-frame TRB CDR3 nucleotide clonotypes lacking stop codons were found per library. Diversity metrics, including normalized Shannon-Wiener and Chao1, were computed in VDJtools after downsampling to 5000 UMI-labeled TRB molecules per sample. Clonotype-size-weighted physicochemical properties of the central five CDR3 residues (interaction energy, strength, volume and Kidera factor 4) were computed in VDJtools. The reads underwent TCRdb reprocessing, giving one record for each CDR3 protein sequence and no DNA. It is TCRdb's table, rather than the study itself, that gives the V and J calls and clone size. The table for this sample shows 100,000 to 150,000 distinct CDR3 sequences. The ten biggest clones cover 0.25% to 0.35% of the sample.

Taken from cysteine to phenylalanine, the CDR3 has 15 residues. There is no recorded DNA. As encoded in the germline V gene, CDR1 is SQVTM while CDR2 is ANQGSEA. Each CD8+ T cell subset was flow-sorted in triplicate, with fewer than 350,000 cells per subset placed directly into RLT lysis buffer. Naive CD8+ T cells were defined stringently as CD45RO-CCR7+CD27+CD95- to exclude memory contaminants. Standard density gradient centrifugation was used to isolate peripheral blood mononuclear cells from buffy coats. A FACSAria III was used to flow-sort naive CD8+ T cells into CXCR3-negative and CXCR3-positive populations. Total RNA was extracted from sorted cells with an RNeasy Mini Kit. As to this clonotype: Its target antigen remains unknown.

The sequence joins TRBV29-1 to TRBJ2-2; the TCRdb D gene call, TRBD1, has no DNA to confirm it. Sequenced input: naive CXCR3- CD8+ T cells from blood. This sample's cell subset or site label indicates: CD45RO-CCR7+CD27+CD95- naive CD8+ T cells lacking CXCR3 (TNR3-). This receptor was identified in a human donor in good health. Some clones in this sample may be carry-over from other donors' samples. The CDR3 here reads CSASRLGDNTGELFF.